A single sample gave rise to the 32 T cell receptor beta chains below, sequenced in a study of naive and memory T cell subsets. Amplification of ligated cDNA took four PCR rounds with SP2 and nested alpha and beta constant primers. From the 5' RACE reads, TCRdb called clonotypes with MiXCR, one entry per CDR3 protein. The data show about 48,000 distinct CDR3 sequences, around 5% seen once. The library had UMIs added by 3' ligation of an oligonucleotide to TCR cDNA. These receptors were obtained from a female donor in good health.

This clonotype occurred a few times. The chain joins TRBV28 to TRBJ1-2, with TRBD1 identical over 10 bases. This CDR3 has 18 residues. J was trimmed by 3 bases and V by 6 bases; bases with no gene match: 16. CDR1 is MDHEN, CDR2 SYDVKM, per germline. Here the CDR3 reads CASSRGGPRGTGDYGYTF. The CDR3, as DNA: TGTGCCAGCAGCCGAGGGGGACCGAGAGGGACAGGGGACTATGGCTACACCTTC.

This clonotype was recorded a few times. V usage is TRBV27 and J usage is TRBJ2-2; 12 bases match TRBD2. After removal of 6 bases from V and 6 bases from J, the junction contained 2 bases not matched to a gene. The germline V gene encodes CDR1 MNHEY and CDR2 SMNVEV (reference sequence). This CDR3 is built from 14 residues. The CDR3 bases are TGTGCCAGCAGACTAGCGGGAGGTGCCGGGGAGCTGTTTTTT. This gives the protein CASRLAGGAGELFF.

In its sample, this clonotype was seen many times. The J gene is TRBJ2-3, the V gene TRBV20-1; 8 nucleotides line up with TRBD2. Germline V CDR1 and CDR2: DFQATT, SNEGSKA (reference sequence). The CDR3 loop spans 15 amino acids. V gave up 6 bases and J gave up 3 bases; unmatched junction bases: 11. CDR3: CSADTAGAKTDTQYF. The CDR3 nucleotides are TGCAGTGCAGATACAGCGGGAGCTAAAACAGATACGCAGTATTTT.

This clonotype has at least ten counts. The chain employs TRBV12-3 or TRBV12-4 and TRBJ1-6, with no clear D. Trimming shortened V by 7 bases and J by 8 bases, and 12 bases separated the two germline ends. The CDR3 is made up of 13 amino acids. CDR3 amino acids: CASTSVGYSPLHF. CDR3 DNA sequence: TGTGCCAGCACCTCAGTTGGCTATTCACCCCTCCACTTT.

The table lists this clonotype with many counts. The rearrangement joins TRBV6-2 or TRBV6-3 to TRBJ2-7; TRBD1 matches 9 bases. CDR3 length: 14 residues. CDR1 MNHEY and CDR2 SVGEGT come from the germline V gene. V lost 2 bases and J lost 7; bases outside the gene matches: 6. The CDR3 protein is CASSYPGQGGEQYF. The CDR3 bases are TGTGCCAGCAGTTACCCGGGACAGGGAGGGGAGCAGTACTTC.

The chain joins TRBV19 to TRBJ2-5; D is unresolved. Germline V CDR1 and CDR2: LNHDA, SQIVND (reference sequence). This CDR3 comprises 13 residues. V lost 5 bases and J 1 base, leaving 8 bases between the germline ends. CDR3 bases: TGTGCCAGTAGTGCTAAGGCCCAAGAGACCCAGTACTTC. Amino acid sequence: CASSAKAQETQYF.

This clonotype was observed many times. J is TRBJ2-3 and V is TRBV28, with D possibly matching TRBD1 (6 bases). Trimming shortened V by 5 bases and J by 1 base, and 13 bases separated the two germline ends. CDR1 is MDHEN and CDR2 is SYDVKM in the germline V gene. This CDR3 is 15 amino acids long. This CDR3 is CASSQQGSGTDTQYF. CDR3 DNA: TGTGCCAGCAGTCAACAGGGTAGCGGCACAGATACGCAGTATTTT.

This clonotype was counted at least ten times. The chain combines TRBV19 with TRBJ1-1; D uncertain. The germline V gene has CDR1 LNHDA and CDR2 SQIVND (reference sequence). With 4 bases removed from V and 1 base from J, the gap between germline ends came to 10 bases. The CDR3 consists of 14 residues. The CDR3, as DNA: TGTGCCAGTAGTACGCCGGGGAAGAACACTGAAGCTTTCTTT. Translated: CASSTPGKNTEAFF. Supplemented by reference TRBV19 and TRBJ1-1, the full variable domain reads DGGITQSPKYLFRKEGQNVTLSCEQNLNHDAMYWYRQDPGQGLRLIYYSQIVNDFQKGDIAEGYSVSREKKESFPLTVTSAQKNPTAFYLCASSTPGKNTEAFFGQGTRLTVV.

This clonotype was seen repeatedly, ten times or more. V gene TRBV14 combines with J gene TRBJ1-2; D is possibly TRBD1 (5 bases). Germline CDR1 reads SGHDN; CDR2 reads FVKESK. CDR3 length: 15 residues. V lost 1 base and J lost 3, with 12 bases in between. The CDR3 loop reads CASSQAGPWHYGYTF. CDR3 nucleotide sequence: TGTGCCAGCAGCCAAGCAGGGCCGTGGCACTATGGCTACACCTTC. The full variable domain, rest sourced from reference TRBV14 and TRBJ1-2, is EAGVTQFPSHSVIEKGQTVTLRCDPISGHDNLYWYRRVMGKEIKFLLHFVKESKQDESGMPNNRFLAERTGGTYSTLKVQPAELEDSGVYFCASSQAGPWHYGYTFGSGTRLTVV.

This clonotype has a count of ten or more. This chain uses TRBV29-1 with TRBJ2-7, with a possible D match to TRBD1 (6 bases). This CDR3 spans 12 amino acids. Between the trimmed V and J ends, which lost 6 bases and 3 bases, there was a span of 12 bases. Germline CDR1 SQVTM, CDR2 ANQGSEA. DNA of the CDR3: TGCAGCGTCGACAGGAAACTCTACGAGCAGTACTTC. Protein product: CSVDRKLYEQYF.

In its sample, this clonotype was seen many times. V usage is TRBV6-6 and J usage is TRBJ2-2, with 8 bases identical to TRBD2. The trim removed 11 bases at V and 1 base at J, leaving 6 bases unmatched. Germline lookup yields CDR1 MNHNY and CDR2 SVGAGI (reference sequence). The CDR3 contains 14 residues. CDR3 sequence: CAAAGGLNTGELFF. The CDR3 nucleotides are TGTGCCGCGGCGGGGGGCCTGAACACCGGGGAGCTGTTTTTT.

This clonotype came up many times. The chain employs TRBV2 and TRBJ2-6; no definite D call. With 3 bases removed from V and 0 bases from J, the gap between germline ends came to 6 bases. The CDR3 extends over 15 amino acids. CDR1 is SNHLY and CDR2 is FYNNEI in the germline V gene. In DNA, the CDR3 is TGTGCCAGCAGTGATTGGGCCTCTGGGGCCAACGTCCTGACTTTC. Amino acid sequence: CASSDWASGANVLTF.

The sample holds many counts of this clonotype. The chain recombines TRBV20-1 with TRBJ2-1; 11 nucleotides align to TRBD2. The CDR3 length is 19 residues. V lost 6 bases and J lost 0; bases outside the gene matches: 16. Germline CDR1 DFQATT, CDR2 SNEGSKA (reference sequence). The chain's CDR3 is CSALPTVAGGKISYNEQFF. CDR3 nucleotide sequence: TGCAGTGCCCTACCCACGGTAGCGGGAGGGAAAATCTCCTACAATGAGCAGTTCTTC.

This clonotype was seen repeatedly, ten times or more. The chain employs TRBV30 and TRBJ2-1; D uncertain. The V and J ends lost 6 bases and 6 bases respectively, with 21 bases between them. This CDR3 has 15 residues. Germline loops: CDR1 GTSNPN, CDR2 SVGIG (reference sequence). CDR3 DNA: TGTGCCTGTCTCTTCAGGAGCGCGACCCGCAATGAGCAGTTCTTC. This encodes CACLFRSATRNEQFF.

Remarks on this clonotype: A much larger clonotype is one base distant, so this may be a read error. V gene TRBV9 combines with J gene TRBJ1-3; 7 nucleotides agree with TRBD1. Germline V gene lookup returns CDR1 SGDLS and CDR2 YYNGEE. This CDR3 has 14 amino acids. With V trimmed by 2 bases and J by 3 bases, 2 bases remained unmatched. CDR3 sequence (DNA): TGTGCCAGCAGCGTGCGGGACAGTGGAAACACCATATATTTT. Residues: CASSVRDSGNTIYF. The whole variable domain, remainder taken from reference TRBV9 and TRBJ1-3, is DSGVTQTPKHLITATGQRVTLRCSPRSGDLSVYWYQQSLDQGLQFLIQYYNGEERAKGNILERFSAQQFPDLHSELNLSSLELGDSALYFCASSVRDSGNTIYFGEGSWLTVV.

This chain uses TRBV5-1 with TRBJ1-4; a weak D match, TRBD1 (6 bases). Trimming took 2 bases from V and 8 from J, leaving 16 bases between them. The CDR3 is 15 residues long. CDR1 SGHRS and CDR2 YFSETQ come from the germline V gene. The CDR3 nucleotides are TGCGCCAGCAGCTTAAGGCAGGGGCCGGCGGAAAAACTGTTTTTT. Protein sequence: CASSLRQGPAEKLFF. The variable domain in full, completed from reference TRBV5-1 and TRBJ1-4, reads KAGVTQTPRYLIKTRGQQVTLSCSPISGHRSVSWYQQTPGQGLQFLFEYFSETQRNKGNFPGRFSGRQFSNSRSEMNVSTLELGDSALYLCASSLRQGPAEKLFFGSGTQLSVL.

The table lists this clonotype with many counts. J is TRBJ1-5 and V is TRBV19; 7 nucleotides match TRBD1. The length of the CDR3 is 14 residues. Germline trimming cut 5 bases from V and 4 bases from J; bases unmatched to any gene: 5. The germline gives CDR1 LNHDA, CDR2 SQIVND (reference sequence). The CDR3 reads CASSGQAGNQPQHF. DNA for the CDR3: TGTGCCAGTAGTGGACAGGCGGGTAATCAGCCCCAGCATTTT.

Comments on this clonotype: A much larger clonotype is one base distant, so this may be a read error. This chain uses TRBV7-2 with TRBJ2-2; D is unclear. V lost 4 bases to trimming and J lost 0 bases, with 9 bases between them. Germline CDR1 SGHTA, CDR2 FQGNSA. The CDR3 has 15 amino acids. The CDR3: CASSYFGPNTGELFF. CDR3 nucleotides: TGTGCCAGCAGCTATTTCGGTCCGAACACCGGGGAGCTGTTTTTT.

This clonotype was seen ten or more times. The chain joins TRBV12-3 or TRBV12-4 to TRBJ1-1; possibly TRBD1 for D (5 bases). The V gene lost 5 bases and the J gene lost 3 bases, with 22 bases spanning the gap. The length of the CDR3 is 17 residues. Here the CDR3 reads CASSLGTTARVDTEAFF. Written as DNA, the CDR3 is TGTGCCAGCAGTCTGGGGACGACGGCCCGGGTGGACACTGAAGCTTTCTTT.

This clonotype was seen many times. The chain recombines TRBV29-1 with TRBJ1-2; the D gene is possibly TRBD1 (5 bases). Germline V gene sequence: CDR1 SQVTM, CDR2 ANQGSEA. V was trimmed by 4 bases and J by 8 bases, leaving 23 bases between them. There are 15 residues in the CDR3. The CDR3 DNA follows: TGCAGCGTTGGGGGTAGCGGAGTTGCGGAGGGGGGCTACACCTTC. It is translated as CSVGGSGVAEGGYTF.

This clonotype was detected a few times. A junction end diverges from the germline sequence, so it may reflect a read error. This rearrangement joins TRBV20-1 to TRBJ1-2; D uncertain. This CDR3 has 9 residues. CDR1 is DFQATT and CDR2 is SNEGSKA in the germline V gene (reference sequence). CDR3 amino acids: CSATGGDTF. CDR3 nucleotides: TGCAGTGCTACGGGTGGCGACACCTTC.

To note about this clonotype: A much larger clone sits a single nucleotide away, making a read error possible. The V call is TRBV6-2 or TRBV6-3, the J call TRBJ1-4; D possibly corresponds to TRBD1 (5 bases). Germline lookup yields CDR1 MNHEY and CDR2 SVGEGT. CDR3 length: 14 amino acids. Here the CDR3 reads CASTVTANNEKRFF. CDR3 sequence (DNA): TGTGCCAGCACCGTGACAGCTAATAATGAAAAACGGTTTTTT.

To note about this clonotype: A read error may explain this, as a much larger clone is one base away. The V call is TRBV30, the J call TRBJ1-5, with 10 positions matching TRBD1. Looked up from germline, CDR1 is GTSNPN and CDR2 is SVGIG (reference sequence). The CDR3 has 13 residues. In nucleotides, the CDR3 is TGTTCCTGGGCGACAGGGGGCCATCAGCCCCAGCATTTT. Translating it yields CSWATGGHQPQHF.

This clonotype occurred many times. The chain employs TRBV11-1 and TRBJ1-5, with 7 bases fitting TRBD1. The CDR3 has 14 residues. With 3 bases clipped from V and 3 bases from J, the junction kept 2 bases outside the gene matches. Germline CDR1 is SGHAT and CDR2 is FQDESV (reference sequence). CDR3: CASSLQGVNQPQHF. The CDR3 region has the DNA TGTGCCAGCAGCTTGCAGGGGGTCAATCAGCCCCAGCATTTT.

This chain links TRBV28 with TRBJ1-1, with a possible D match to TRBD1 (6 bases). Germline loops: CDR1 MDHEN, CDR2 SYDVKM. This CDR3 region has 14 residues. Trimming cost V 7 bases and J 3 bases, with 15 bases left between them. Here the CDR3 reads CASTLTGTYTEAFF. CDR3 bases: TGTGCCAGCACCTTAACAGGGACGTACACTGAAGCTTTCTTT.

This clonotype was counted at least ten times. The gene calls are TRBV29-1 and TRBJ2-1; TRBD2 matches 12 bases. Germline V gene sequence: CDR1 SQVTM, CDR2 ANQGSEA. The ends lost 7 bases at V and 8 bases at J; junction bases unmatched: 12. This CDR3 comprises 15 residues. CDR3: CSAVPWTSGEDEQFF. Here the CDR3 DNA reads TGCAGCGCCGTCCCATGGACTAGCGGGGAAGATGAGCAGTTCTTC.

This clonotype was picked up a small number of times. This chain connects TRBV25-1 to TRBJ2-7, with D unresolved. The CDR3 runs 11 residues. Germline values: CDR1 MGHDK, CDR2 SYGVNS. The V end was cut by 4 bases, the J end by 1 base, with 2 bases between. The CDR3 sequence: CASSGSYEQYF. CDR3 bases: TGTGCCAGCAGTGGTTCCTACGAGCAGTACTTC.

The gene calls are TRBV20-1 and TRBJ2-7; 9 positions agree with TRBD2. V was clipped by 5 bases and J by 5 bases; unmatched bases: 4. Per the germline V gene, CDR1 is DFQATT and CDR2 is SNEGSKA (reference sequence). The CDR3 is 12 amino acids. CDR3 residues: CSAPGLANEQYF. CDR3 DNA sequence: TGCAGTGCTCCGGGACTAGCAAACGAGCAGTACTTC.

This clonotype was counted at least ten times. The CDR3 sequence: CASSLDRKETQYF. The CDR3, as DNA: TGTGCCAGCAGCTTGGATCGCAAAGAGACCCAGTACTTC. V gene TRBV5-4 combines with J gene TRBJ2-5; no clear D gene. There are 13 residues in the CDR3. Per germline, CDR1 SGHNT and CDR2 YYREEE (reference sequence). The V end lost 0 bases, the J end lost 3 bases, and 6 bases lay between the germline ends.

This clonotype has a count of ten or more. The V call is TRBV11-2, the J call TRBJ2-1; maybe TRBD2 (6 bases). Per the germline V gene, CDR1 is SGHAT and CDR2 is FQNNGV. V lost 7 bases and J lost 0, with 13 bases in between. This CDR3 contains 15 residues. Here the CDR3 reads CASKGGKSSYNEQFF. CDR3 DNA: TGTGCCAGCAAGGGCGGGAAAAGCTCCTACAATGAGCAGTTCTTC.

This clonotype was recorded many times. The chain has TRBV11-2 and TRBJ2-1; tentative D call: TRBD1 (6 bases). In germline, CDR1 is SGHAT, CDR2 FQNNGV. The V and J ends lost 1 base and 8 bases respectively, with 12 bases between them. This CDR3 is built from 14 residues. The DNA of the CDR3 is TGTGCCAGCAGCTTAGTGGTCAGGGGAGATGAGCAGTTCTTC. As protein: CASSLVVRGDEQFF.

This clonotype has a handful of counts. This chain uses TRBV29-1 with TRBJ2-1, with 10 bases that match TRBD2. V dropped 5 bases and J dropped 10; count of bases not matched to a gene: 20. CDR3 size: 17 residues. In germline, CDR1 is SQVTM, CDR2 ANQGSEA. Here the CDR3 reads CSVPAEREGLWLNEQFF. DNA for the CDR3: TGCAGCGTTCCAGCCGAGCGGGAGGGCCTCTGGCTCAACGAGCAGTTCTTC.